This T cell receptor beta chain was recorded in a study of response to subunit inactivated influenza vaccine. The study, taken as a whole, reports: Only a handful of new T cells, the authors suggested, are recruited with each seasonal influenza vaccination.

With respect to this clonotype: Its specificity is not known.

TCRdb re-derived calls from the RT-PCR reads in MiXCR, one entry per CDR3 protein. Here the sample spans approximately 730,000 distinct CDR3 sequences, approximately 15% being singletons. Per the germline V gene, CDR1 is SGHAT and CDR2 is FQNNGV. This CDR3 region has 18 residues. The V end was cut by 8 bases, the J end by 2 bases, with 22 bases between. This clonotype was sampled from a man aged 50-60 years who received an inactivated influenza vaccine. Source: PBMCs from blood, taken 14 to 15 days before vaccination. V is TRBV11-2 and J is TRBJ2-6, with a weak D call TRBD2 (6 bases). This CDR3 reads CASHDIRGKSAGANVLTF. Here the CDR3 DNA reads TGTGCCAGCCACGATATTCGGGGGAAGAGCGCTGGGGCCAACGTCCTGACTTTC.